This TCR beta chain was identified in a study of blood T cell repertoires in COVID-19. Looking at the study overall: Samples of COVID-19 (acute and convalescent) were obtained from the United States, Italy and Spain. Nucleic acid was either cDNA or gDNA, and it came from T cells, B-cell-depleted T cells, or PBMCs.

Libraries were prepared by immunoSEQ multiplex PCR; TCRdb keeps only in-frame clonotypes and omits some of them. The sample contains about 270,000 clones, about 91% of which appear only once. V was pared by 5 bases and J by 8 bases, with 8 bases of the junction left unmatched. The CDR3 spans 13 residues. The V gene's germline CDR1 is SGHRS and CDR2 YFSETQ. Study members were between roughly 18 and 89 years old and lived in 24 US regions. The V call is TRBV5-1, the J call TRBJ1-2, with 8 bases matching TRBD1. The sequence was collected from a man aged 35 to 55 who had been exposed to COVID-19. The sequenced sample consisted of PBMCs or T cells enriched from blood (not recorded which). CDR3 DNA sequence: TGCGCCAGCAGGGCGGACAGGGATTACGGCTACACCTTC. Translated: CASRADRDYGYTF.